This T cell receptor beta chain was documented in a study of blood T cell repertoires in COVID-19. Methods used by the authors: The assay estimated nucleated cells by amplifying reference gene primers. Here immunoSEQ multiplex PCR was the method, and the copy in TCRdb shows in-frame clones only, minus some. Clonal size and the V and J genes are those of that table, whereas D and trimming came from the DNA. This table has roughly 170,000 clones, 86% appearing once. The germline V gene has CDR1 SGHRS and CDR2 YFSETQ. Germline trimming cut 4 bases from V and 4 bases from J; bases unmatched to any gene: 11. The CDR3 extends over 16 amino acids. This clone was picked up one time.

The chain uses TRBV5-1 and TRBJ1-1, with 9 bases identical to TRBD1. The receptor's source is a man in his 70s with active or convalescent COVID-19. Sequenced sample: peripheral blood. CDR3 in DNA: TGCGCCAGCAGCATACAGACGGGACAGGGCGCCACTGAAGCTTTCTTT. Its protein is CASSIQTGQGATEAFF.